The TCR beta chain described here comes from a study of shared clonotypes between healthy human individuals. Assay used: immunoSEQ multiplex PCR; TCRdb lists only in-frame clones, some missing. The data hold about 1.5 million clones, with 98% observed a single time. This CDR3 is 15 amino acids long. CDR1 and CDR2 (germline): LNHDA, SQIVND (reference sequence). V gave up 7 bases and J gave up 0 bases, with 13 bases separating them. Sequenced sample: naive CD4+ T cells sorted from blood. As to subset: CD45RA+ positively selected. This TCR was recovered from a man aged 25 to 45 in good health. J is TRBJ2-1 and V is TRBV19; TRBD1 might be the D (5 bases). CDR3 region: CASKNRPSSYNEQFF. In DNA form, the CDR3 reads TGTGCCAGTAAAAACAGGCCAAGCTCCTACAATGAGCAGTTCTTC.